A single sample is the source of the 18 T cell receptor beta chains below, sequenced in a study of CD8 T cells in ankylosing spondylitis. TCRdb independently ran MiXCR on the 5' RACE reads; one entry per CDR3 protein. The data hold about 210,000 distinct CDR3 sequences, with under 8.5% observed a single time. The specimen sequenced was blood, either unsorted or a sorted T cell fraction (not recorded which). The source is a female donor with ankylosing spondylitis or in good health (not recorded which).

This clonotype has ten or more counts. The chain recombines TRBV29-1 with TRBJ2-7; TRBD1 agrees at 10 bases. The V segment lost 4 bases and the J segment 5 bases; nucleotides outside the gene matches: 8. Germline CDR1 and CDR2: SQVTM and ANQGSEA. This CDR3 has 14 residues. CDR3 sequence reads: CSVGPGTGAHEQYF. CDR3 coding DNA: TGCAGCGTTGGCCCCGGGACAGGGGCCCACGAGCAGTACTTC.

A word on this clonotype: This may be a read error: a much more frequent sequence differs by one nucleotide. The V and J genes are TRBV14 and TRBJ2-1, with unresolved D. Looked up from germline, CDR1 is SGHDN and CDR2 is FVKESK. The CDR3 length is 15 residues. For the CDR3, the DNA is TGTGCCAGCAGCCAAAGACTTAATTCCTACAATGCGCAGTTCTTC. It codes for CASSQRLNSYNAQFF.

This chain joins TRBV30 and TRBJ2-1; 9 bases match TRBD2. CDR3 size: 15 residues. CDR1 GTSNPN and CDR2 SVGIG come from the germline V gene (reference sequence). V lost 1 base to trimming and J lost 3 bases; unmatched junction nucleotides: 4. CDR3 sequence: CAWSEGSGGYNEQFF. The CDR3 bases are TGTGCCTGGAGTGAGGGTAGCGGGGGCTACAATGAGCAGTTCTTC.

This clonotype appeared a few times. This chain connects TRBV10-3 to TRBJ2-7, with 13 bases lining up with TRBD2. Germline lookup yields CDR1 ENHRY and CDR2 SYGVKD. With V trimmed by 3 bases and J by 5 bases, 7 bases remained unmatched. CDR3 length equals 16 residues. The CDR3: CAISERTSGRRDEQYF. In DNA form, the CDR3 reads TGTGCCATCAGTGAAAGGACTAGCGGGAGACGCGACGAGCAGTACTTC.

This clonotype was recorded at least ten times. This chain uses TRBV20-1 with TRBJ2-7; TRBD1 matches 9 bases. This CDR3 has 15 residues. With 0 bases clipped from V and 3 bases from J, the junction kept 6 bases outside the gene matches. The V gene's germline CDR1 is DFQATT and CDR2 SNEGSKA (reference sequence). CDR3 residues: CSARDPDRGGYEQYF. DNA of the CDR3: TGCAGTGCTAGAGACCCGGACAGGGGAGGCTACGAGCAGTACTTC.

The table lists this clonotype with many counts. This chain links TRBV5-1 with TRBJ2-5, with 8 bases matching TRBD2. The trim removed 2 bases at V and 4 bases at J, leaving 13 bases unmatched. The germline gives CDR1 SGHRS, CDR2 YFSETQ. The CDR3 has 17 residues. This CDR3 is CASSFLESGRRRETQYF. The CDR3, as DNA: TGCGCCAGCAGCTTCTTGGAAAGCGGGAGAAGGAGAGAGACCCAGTACTTC.

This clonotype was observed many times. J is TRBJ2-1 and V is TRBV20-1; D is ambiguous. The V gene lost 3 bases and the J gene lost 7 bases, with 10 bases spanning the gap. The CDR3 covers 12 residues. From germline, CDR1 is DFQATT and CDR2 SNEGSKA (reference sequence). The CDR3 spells CSASGALNEQFF. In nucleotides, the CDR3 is TGCAGTGCTAGCGGAGCGCTTAATGAGCAGTTCTTC.

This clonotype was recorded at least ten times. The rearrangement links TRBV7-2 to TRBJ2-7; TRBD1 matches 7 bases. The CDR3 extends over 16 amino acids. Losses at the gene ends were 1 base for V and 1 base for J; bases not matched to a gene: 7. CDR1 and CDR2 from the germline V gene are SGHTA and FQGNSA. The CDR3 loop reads CASSLEETGWSYEQYF. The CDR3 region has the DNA TGTGCCAGCAGCTTAGAGGAGACAGGGTGGTCCTACGAGCAGTACTTC.

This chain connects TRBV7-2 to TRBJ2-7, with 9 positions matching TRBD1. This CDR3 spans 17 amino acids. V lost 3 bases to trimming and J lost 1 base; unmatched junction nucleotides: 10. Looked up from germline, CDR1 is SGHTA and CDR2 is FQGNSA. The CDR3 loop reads CASSFTGGNTPSYEQYF. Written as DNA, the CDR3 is TGTGCCAGCAGCTTTACAGGGGGCAACACCCCTTCCTACGAGCAGTACTTC.

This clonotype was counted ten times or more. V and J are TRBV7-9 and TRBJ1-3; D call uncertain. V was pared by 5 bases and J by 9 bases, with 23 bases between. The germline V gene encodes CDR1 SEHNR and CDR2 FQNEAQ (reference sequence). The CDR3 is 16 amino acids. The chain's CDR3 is CASSPQPLMGISTIYF. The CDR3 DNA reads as TGTGCCAGCAGCCCTCAACCCCTCATGGGGATCAGCACCATATATTTT.

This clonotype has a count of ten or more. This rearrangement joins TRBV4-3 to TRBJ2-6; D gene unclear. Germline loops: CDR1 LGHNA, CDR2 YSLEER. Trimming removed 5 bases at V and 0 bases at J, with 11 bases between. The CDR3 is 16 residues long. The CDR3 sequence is CASSLAGSSGANVLTF. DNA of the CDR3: TGCGCCAGCAGCTTAGCAGGTTCCTCTGGGGCCAACGTCCTGACTTTC.

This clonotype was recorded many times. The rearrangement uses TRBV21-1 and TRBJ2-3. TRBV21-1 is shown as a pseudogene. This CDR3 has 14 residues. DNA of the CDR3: TGTGCCAGCAGCAAACCGACAACAGCTAATACGCAGTATTTT. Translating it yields CASSKPTTANTQYF.

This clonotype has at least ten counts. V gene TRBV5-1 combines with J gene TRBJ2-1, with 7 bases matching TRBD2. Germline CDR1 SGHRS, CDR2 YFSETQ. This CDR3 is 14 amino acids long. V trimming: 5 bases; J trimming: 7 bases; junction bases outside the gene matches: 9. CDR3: CASSSGGGRNEQFF. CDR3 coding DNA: TGCGCCAGCAGTTCGGGCGGGGGAAGGAATGAGCAGTTCTTC.

CDR3 bases: TGCGCCAGCAGCCAGTCCCAGGGTCATGGCGAGCAGTACTTC. Encoded protein: CASSQSQGHGEQYF. The chain couples TRBV4-3 to TRBJ2-7, with a weak D call TRBD1 (5 bases). The germline CDR1 and CDR2 sequences are LGHNA and YSLEER. The CDR3 runs to 14 residues. The V gene lost 3 bases and the J gene lost 6 bases, with 15 bases spanning the gap.

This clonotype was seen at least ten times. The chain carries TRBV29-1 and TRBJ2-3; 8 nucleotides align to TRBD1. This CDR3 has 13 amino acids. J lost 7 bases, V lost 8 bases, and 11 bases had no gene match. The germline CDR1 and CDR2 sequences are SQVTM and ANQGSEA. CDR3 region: CSFTGTGEYTQYF. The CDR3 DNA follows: TGCAGCTTCACCGGGACAGGAGAGTATACGCAGTATTTT.

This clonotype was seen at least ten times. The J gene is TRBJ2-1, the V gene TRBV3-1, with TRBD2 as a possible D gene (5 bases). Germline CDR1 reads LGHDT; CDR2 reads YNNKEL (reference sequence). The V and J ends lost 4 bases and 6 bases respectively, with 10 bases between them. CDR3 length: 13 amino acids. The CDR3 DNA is TGTGCCAGCAGCCCCTGGGCGGGCAATGAGCAGTTCTTC. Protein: CASSPWAGNEQFF.

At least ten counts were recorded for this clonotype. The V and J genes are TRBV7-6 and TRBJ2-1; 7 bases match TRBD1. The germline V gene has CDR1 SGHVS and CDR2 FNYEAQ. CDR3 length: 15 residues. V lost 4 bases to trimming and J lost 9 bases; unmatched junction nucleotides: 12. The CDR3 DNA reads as TGTGCCAGCAGCTCCCGTGCCCTCAGGGGGAGTGAGCAGTTCTTC. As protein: CASSSRALRGSEQFF.

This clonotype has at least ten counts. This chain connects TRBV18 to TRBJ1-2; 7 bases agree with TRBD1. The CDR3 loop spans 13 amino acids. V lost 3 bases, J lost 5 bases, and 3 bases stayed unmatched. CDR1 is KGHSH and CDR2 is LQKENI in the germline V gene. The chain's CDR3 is CASSPEQGYGYTF. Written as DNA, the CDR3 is TGTGCCAGCTCACCGGAACAGGGGTATGGCTACACCTTC.